This T cell receptor beta chain came from a study of neurological immune-mediated disorders. Points from the study as a whole: Across subjects, expanded clones had no CDR3 amino acid sequences in common, pointing to private repertoires in all groups. In HTLV-1-associated myelopathy, TCR clonal expansion was greatest, whereas multiple sclerosis had the least, falling below healthy controls.

The CDR3 has 13 residues. Trimming removed 2 bases from V and 6 bases from J, with 9 bases in between. Germline assignment: CDR1 SGHTA and CDR2 FQGTGA. TCRdb processed the 5' RACE reads anew with MiXCR; each CDR3 protein has one entry. The table has roughly 100,000 distinct CDR3 sequences, 3% to 4.5% seen once. This clonotype was found many times. As yet, its antigen is unknown. The sequence came from a woman aged 18-29 years with multiple sclerosis. The rearrangement uses TRBV7-3 and TRBJ2-3; D remains unclear. Input material: PBMCs. CDR3 nucleotide sequence: TGTGCCAGCAGCTTAGTTCGCGAGGATACGCAGTATTTT. This codes for CASSLVREDTQYF.